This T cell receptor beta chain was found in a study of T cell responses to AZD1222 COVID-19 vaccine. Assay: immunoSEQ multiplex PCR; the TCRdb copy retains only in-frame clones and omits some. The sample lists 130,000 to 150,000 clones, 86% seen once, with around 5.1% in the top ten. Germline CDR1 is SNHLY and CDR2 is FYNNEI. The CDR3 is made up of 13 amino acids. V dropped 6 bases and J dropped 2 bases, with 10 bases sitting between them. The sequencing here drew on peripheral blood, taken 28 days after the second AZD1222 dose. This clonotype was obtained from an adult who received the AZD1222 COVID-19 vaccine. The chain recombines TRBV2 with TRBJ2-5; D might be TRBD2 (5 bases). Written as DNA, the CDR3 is TGTGCCAGCAGGAGAGGGCAGCAAGAGACCCAGTACTTC. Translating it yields CASRRGQQETQYF.